This T cell receptor (beta chain) was identified during a study of blood T cell repertoires in COVID-19. Study in general: COVID-19 samples, acute and convalescent, were from the United States, Italy and Spain. PBMCs, B-cell-depleted T cells, or T cells were the source of the cDNA or gDNA that made up the material.

Seattle enrolled patients during active infection and tracked them longitudinally. Sequencing used immunoSEQ multiplex PCR; TCRdb keeps in-frame clones, though not all of them. The data hold fewer than 700,000 clones, with about 89% observed a single time. The CDR3 has 16 residues. CDR1 is SGDLS and CDR2 is YYNGEE in the germline V gene. The V gene lost 2 bases and the J gene lost 2 bases, with 17 bases spanning the gap. Source material: peripheral blood. The receptor comes from a woman between 50 and 59 years old with COVID-19, enrolled during active disease. This chain uses TRBV9 with TRBJ2-7; possibly TRBD1 for D (6 bases). The CDR3, as DNA: TGTGCCAGCAGCGTCGACACAGGGTTCGCCACCTACGAGCAGTACTTC. Protein: CASSVDTGFATYEQYF.